This T cell receptor (beta chain) was identified during a study of radiation and T cells in renal cell carcinoma. Turning to the study itself: Nephrectomy followed 15 Gy stereotactic body radiation by 4 weeks.

This clone was seen more than once but under ten times. Its antigen is unidentified. V shed 3 bases, J shed 0 bases, and the junction held 4 bases outside the gene matches. The CDR3 loop spans 15 amino acids. CDR1 is SNHLY and CDR2 is FYNNEI in the germline V gene. Time point denoted: blood 2 weeks post-SBRT. Treatment of the sample: 15 Gy SBRT to primary tumor, nephrectomy 4 weeks later. Assay: immunoSEQ multiplex PCR; the TCRdb copy retains only in-frame clones and omits some. Here the sample spans about 150,000 clones, roughly 89% being singletons. Study findings and constraints: Pretreatment tumor biopsies were lacking, so baseline clonotypes are unknown.

The V gene is TRBV2, the J gene TRBJ1-1, with TRBD1 matching 7 bases. The material sequenced was blood, taken from a patient whose treatment included radiotherapy and nephrectomy. The receptor comes from a woman in her fifties or sixties with renal cell carcinoma. The CDR3 DNA is TGTGCCAGCAGTGAGGGACAGCCTATGAACACTGAAGCTTTCTTT. Its protein is CASSEGQPMNTEAFF.